A selection of T cell receptor beta chains follows, all from one sample in a study of T-cell reconstitution after alpha-beta-depleted transplantation in children. TCRdb redid the calling of the PCR reads with MiXCR, one entry per CDR3 protein. Of approximately 980,000 distinct CDR3 sequences listed, around 30% are singletons. This material consisted of PBMCs, mostly from graft donor cells, taken 360 days after TCRalphabeta/CD19-depleted stem cell transplant. All receptors come from a boy in the first two years of life who had a stem cell transplant for SCID, so the T cells may come from the graft donor. CDR3s include the opening cysteine and the closing phenylalanine or tryptophan. Each record gives: clone size, V gene, D gene, J gene, CDR3 DNA, CDR3 protein. The D gene is left open where the match is weak. Rows may omit the clone size; those that give it use once, few, many or a size class.

abundance: -; v_gene: TRBV2; d_gene: -; j_gene: TRBJ2-7; CDR3nt: TGTGCCAGCAAGGGAGGCGACTCCTACGAGCAGTACTTC; CDR3aa: CASKGGDSYEQYF
abundance: -; v_gene: TRBV20-1; d_gene: -; j_gene: TRBJ2-5; CDR3nt: TGCAGTGCTAAGGGGGGGGCAGTAAAGACCCAGTACTTC; CDR3aa: CSAKGGAVKTQYF
abundance: -; v_gene: TRBV28; d_gene: TRBD1; j_gene: TRBJ2-2; CDR3nt: TGTGCCAGCAACGGGAGCAGGGGGCGCGGCACCGGGGAGCTGTTTTTT; CDR3aa: CASNGSRGRGTGELFF
abundance: -; v_gene: TRBV7-2; d_gene: TRBD2; j_gene: TRBJ2-1; CDR3nt: TGTGCCAGCAGCTTATATTCGGGGGGGCACAATGAGCAGTTCTTC; CDR3aa: CASSLYSGGHNEQFF
abundance: few; v_gene: TRBV7-6; d_gene: -; j_gene: TRBJ1-1; CDR3nt: TGTGCCAGCAGCAGAGATAAGGGGCTGGGGGCTGAAGCTTTCTTT; CDR3aa: CASSRDKGLGAEAFF
abundance: -; v_gene: TRBV5-5; d_gene: -; j_gene: TRBJ1-4; CDR3nt: TGTGCCAGCAGCTCGGGACGGCTTGGGGAAAAACTGTTTTTT; CDR3aa: CASSSGRLGEKLFF
abundance: once; v_gene: TRBV4-1; d_gene: TRBD1; j_gene: TRBJ1-4; CDR3nt: TGCGCCAGCAGCCAAGTTCCCCGGGACAGGGGGCGCGGGGCAACTAATGAAAAACTGTTTTTT; CDR3aa: CASSQVPRDRGRGATNEKLFF
abundance: -; v_gene: TRBV12-3/TRBV12-4; d_gene: -; j_gene: TRBJ1-5; CDR3nt: TGTGCCAGCACCCCGGGACTGAGCAATCAGCCCCAGCATTTT; CDR3aa: CASTPGLSNQPQHF
abundance: -; v_gene: TRBV9; d_gene: -; j_gene: TRBJ2-3; CDR3nt: TGTGCCAGCAGCGGTATACAGCTCACAGATACGCAGTATTTT; CDR3aa: CASSGIQLTDTQYF
abundance: few; v_gene: TRBV5-5; d_gene: -; j_gene: TRBJ2-7; CDR3nt: TGTGCCAGCAGCTTGTCACTGGCAAACTACGAGCAGTACTTC; CDR3aa: CASSLSLANYEQYF
abundance: -; v_gene: TRBV5-5; d_gene: TRBD1; j_gene: TRBJ2-3; CDR3nt: TGTGCCAGCAGCTTGTGGGGACAGGGAGTCCCCACGCAGTATTTT; CDR3aa: CASSLWGQGVPTQYF
abundance: -; v_gene: TRBV4-3; d_gene: -; j_gene: TRBJ1-2; CDR3nt: TGCGCCAGCAGCCAACAGTCCTGGGAGGGCTACACCTTC; CDR3aa: CASSQQSWEGYTF
abundance: few; v_gene: TRBV2; d_gene: TRBD2; j_gene: TRBJ2-5; CDR3nt: TGTGCCAGCAGTGAAGGGCGGGGGTACGGAGAGACCCAGTACTTC; CDR3aa: CASSEGRGYGETQYF
abundance: few; v_gene: TRBV11-2; d_gene: -; j_gene: TRBJ2-7; CDR3nt: TGTGCCAGCAGCTTAGTTGTAGGACTCACCTACGAGCAGTACTTC; CDR3aa: CASSLVVGLTYEQYF
abundance: few; v_gene: TRBV29-1; d_gene: -; j_gene: TRBJ2-5; CDR3nt: TGCAGCGCCTCGGAGCGCCGGTTCAGCGTTGGGGAGACCCAGTACTTC; CDR3aa: CSASERRFSVGETQYF
abundance: -; v_gene: TRBV20-1; d_gene: TRBD1; j_gene: TRBJ2-5; CDR3nt: TGCAGTGCTCCGGGACAGGGGAGGTGGGGGGTAGAGACCCAGTACTTC; CDR3aa: CSAPGQGRWGVETQYF